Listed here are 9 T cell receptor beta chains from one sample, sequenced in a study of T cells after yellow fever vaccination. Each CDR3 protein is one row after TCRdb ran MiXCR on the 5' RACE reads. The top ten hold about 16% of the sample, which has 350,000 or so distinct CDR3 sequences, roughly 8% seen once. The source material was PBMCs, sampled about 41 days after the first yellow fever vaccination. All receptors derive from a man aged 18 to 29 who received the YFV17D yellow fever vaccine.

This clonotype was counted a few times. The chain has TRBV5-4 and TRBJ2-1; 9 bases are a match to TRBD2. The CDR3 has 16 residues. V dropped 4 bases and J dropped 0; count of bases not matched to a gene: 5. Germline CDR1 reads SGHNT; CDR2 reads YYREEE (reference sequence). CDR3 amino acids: CASSLAGLYSYNEQFF. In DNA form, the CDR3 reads TGTGCCAGCAGCCTAGCGGGACTTTACTCCTACAATGAGCAGTTCTTC.

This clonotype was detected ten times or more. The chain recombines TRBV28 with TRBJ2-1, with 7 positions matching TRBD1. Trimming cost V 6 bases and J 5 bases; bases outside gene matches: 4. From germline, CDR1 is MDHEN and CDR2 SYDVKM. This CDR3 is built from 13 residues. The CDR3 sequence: CASRSTGDNEQFF. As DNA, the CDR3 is TGTGCCAGCAGATCTACAGGGGACAATGAGCAGTTCTTC.

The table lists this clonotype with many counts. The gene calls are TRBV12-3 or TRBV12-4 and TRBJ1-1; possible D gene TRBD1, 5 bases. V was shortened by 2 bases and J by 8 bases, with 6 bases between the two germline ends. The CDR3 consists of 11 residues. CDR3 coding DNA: TGTGCCAGCAGTTTAACAGGAGAAGCTTTCTTT. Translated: CASSLTGEAFF.

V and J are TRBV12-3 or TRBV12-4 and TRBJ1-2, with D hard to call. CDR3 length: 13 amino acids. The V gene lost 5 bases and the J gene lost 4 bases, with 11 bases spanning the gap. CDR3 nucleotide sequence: TGTGCCAGCAGTCCGCTTAGGTTCTATGGCTACACCTTC. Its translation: CASSPLRFYGYTF.

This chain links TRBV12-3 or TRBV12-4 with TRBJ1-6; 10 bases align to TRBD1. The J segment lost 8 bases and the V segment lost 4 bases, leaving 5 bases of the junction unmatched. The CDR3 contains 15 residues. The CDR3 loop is CASSSPGQGYSPLHF. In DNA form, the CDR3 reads TGTGCCAGCAGTTCTCCGGGACAGGGGTATTCACCCCTCCACTTT.

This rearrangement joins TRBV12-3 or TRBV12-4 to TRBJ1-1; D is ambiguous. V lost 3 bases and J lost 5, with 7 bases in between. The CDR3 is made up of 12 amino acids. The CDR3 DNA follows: TGTGCCAGCAGTTTTCATGGTACTGAAGCTTTCTTT. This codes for CASSFHGTEAFF.

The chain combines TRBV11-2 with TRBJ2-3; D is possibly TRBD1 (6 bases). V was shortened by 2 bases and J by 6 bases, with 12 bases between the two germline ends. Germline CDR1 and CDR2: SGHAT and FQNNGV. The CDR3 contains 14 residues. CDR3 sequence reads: CASSLNTGSDTQYF. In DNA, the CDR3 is TGTGCCAGCAGCTTAAATACAGGGTCGGATACGCAGTATTTT.

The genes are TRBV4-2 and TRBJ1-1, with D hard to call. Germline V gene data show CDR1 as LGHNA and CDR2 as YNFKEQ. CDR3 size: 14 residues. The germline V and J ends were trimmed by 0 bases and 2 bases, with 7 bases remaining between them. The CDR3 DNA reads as TGTGCCAGCAGCCAAGATGAACCTAACACTGAAGCTTTCTTT. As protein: CASSQDEPNTEAFF.

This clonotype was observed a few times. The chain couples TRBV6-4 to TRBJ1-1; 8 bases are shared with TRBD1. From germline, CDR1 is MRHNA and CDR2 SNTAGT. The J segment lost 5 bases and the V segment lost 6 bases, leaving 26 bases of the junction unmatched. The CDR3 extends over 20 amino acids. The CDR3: CASSAQLPIRFRGRRTEAFF. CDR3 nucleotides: TGTGCCAGCAGCGCCCAACTACCTATCCGATTCAGGGGGCGTAGGACTGAAGCTTTCTTT.